One sample yielded the 7 T cell receptor beta chains listed below, sequenced in a study of metastatic and nonmetastatic thyroid tumors. Using MiXCR, TCRdb reanalyzed the PCR reads. This table holds several thousand clones, more than 30% found once. All patients were treatment-naive before thyroid surgery. Sequenced material: tumor tissue. The source of these receptors is a female donor with papillary thyroid cancer or a benign thyroid nodule (not recorded which). Some clones in this sample may be carry-over from other donors' samples.

This clone was seen many times. The V and J genes are TRBV3-1 and TRBJ2-5; D gene unclear. The CDR3 runs 14 residues. V lost 0 bases and J lost 5, with 10 bases in between. The germline V gene has CDR1 LGHDT and CDR2 YNNKEL (reference sequence). The CDR3 region has the DNA TGTGCCAGCAGCCAAGAGCCGCTCCTGGAGACCCAGTACTTC. This codes for CASSQEPLLETQYF.

The chain is built from TRBV12-3 or TRBV12-4 and TRBJ2-7; TRBD1 matches at 9 bases. The CDR3 has 13 residues. J gave up 5 bases and V 3 bases, and 2 bases lay outside the gene matches. CDR3: CASSLGDRDEQYF. The CDR3 coding sequence is TGTGCCAGCAGTTTGGGGGACAGGGACGAGCAGTACTTC.

Many counts were recorded for this clone. The V call is TRBV11-2, the J call TRBJ2-3, with D uncertain. The germline V and J ends were trimmed by 3 bases and 0 bases, with 4 bases remaining between them. Germline V CDR1 and CDR2: SGHAT, FQNNGV. The CDR3 sequence is 13 residues long. The CDR3 loop reads CASSLPSTDTQYF. DNA of the CDR3: TGTGCCAGCAGCTTGCCTAGCACAGATACGCAGTATTTT.

A few counts support this clone. The chain has TRBV6-1 and TRBJ2-2, with D maybe TRBD2 (6 bases). This CDR3 is built from 16 residues. The V end lost 4 bases, the J end lost 5 bases, and 17 bases lay between the germline ends. Germline-derived CDR1 and CDR2 are MNHNS and SASEGT. In nucleotides, the CDR3 is TGTGCCAGCAGTGGGCGGGGCGCGACCCGGACCGGGGAGCTGTTTTTT. This gives the protein CASSGRGATRTGELFF.

Ten or more counts support this clone. CDR3 protein: CSASSPGGDTQYF. The CDR3 DNA follows: TGCAGTGCGTCCTCCCCGGGTGGAGATACGCAGTATTTT. The J gene is TRBJ2-3, the V gene TRBV20-1; D call uncertain. V lost 6 bases, J lost 5 bases, and 15 bases lay in between. Germline V gene sequence: CDR1 DFQATT, CDR2 SNEGSKA (reference sequence). The CDR3 consists of 13 residues.

On this clone: A much larger clone differs from this one at a single base, so this may be a read error. The chain employs TRBV5-5 and TRBJ2-5; D gene unclear. CDR3 size: 14 residues. The V and J ends lost 6 bases and 3 bases respectively, with 15 bases between them. Germline-derived CDR1 and CDR2 are SGHKS and YYEKEE (reference sequence). In nucleotides, the CDR3 is TGTGCCAGCATCTCCGGAACGGCTGAAGAGACCCAGTACTTC. Residues: CASISGTAEETQYF.

This rearrangement joins TRBV20-1 to TRBJ1-2, with 7 bases identical to TRBD1. The CDR3 runs to 13 residues. After removal of 3 bases from V and 8 bases from J, the junction contained 9 bases not matched to a gene. Germline CDR1 and CDR2: DFQATT and SNEGSKA (reference sequence). CDR3 bases: TGCAGTGCTAGTACGAGGGGGCGGAGGGGCTACACCTTC. Translation: CSASTRGRRGYTF.